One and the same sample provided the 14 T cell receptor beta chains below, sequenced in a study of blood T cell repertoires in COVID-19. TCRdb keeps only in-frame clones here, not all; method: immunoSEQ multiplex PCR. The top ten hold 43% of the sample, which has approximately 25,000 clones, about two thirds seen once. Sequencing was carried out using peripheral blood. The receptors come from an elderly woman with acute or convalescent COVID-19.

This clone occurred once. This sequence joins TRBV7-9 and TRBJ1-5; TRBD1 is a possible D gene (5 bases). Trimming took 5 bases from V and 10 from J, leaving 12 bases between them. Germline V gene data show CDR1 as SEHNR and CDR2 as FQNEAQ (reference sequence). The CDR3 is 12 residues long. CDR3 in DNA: TGTGCCAGCAGCGTAAACCAGGGACCCCAGCATTTT. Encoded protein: CASSVNQGPQHF.

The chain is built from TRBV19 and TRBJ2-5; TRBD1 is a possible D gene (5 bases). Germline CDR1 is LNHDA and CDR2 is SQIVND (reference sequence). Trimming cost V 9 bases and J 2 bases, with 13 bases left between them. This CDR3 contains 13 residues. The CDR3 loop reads CASAQGTQETQYF. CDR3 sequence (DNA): TGTGCCAGCGCGCAGGGAACACAAGAGACCCAGTACTTC.

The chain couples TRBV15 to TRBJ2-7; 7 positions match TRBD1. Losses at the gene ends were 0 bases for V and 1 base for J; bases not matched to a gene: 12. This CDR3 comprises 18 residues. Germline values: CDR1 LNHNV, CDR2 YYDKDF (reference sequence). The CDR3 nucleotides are TGTGCCACCAGCAGAGATGCGACAGGGCCGCTCAGATCCTACGAGCAGTACTTC. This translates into CATSRDATGPLRSYEQYF.

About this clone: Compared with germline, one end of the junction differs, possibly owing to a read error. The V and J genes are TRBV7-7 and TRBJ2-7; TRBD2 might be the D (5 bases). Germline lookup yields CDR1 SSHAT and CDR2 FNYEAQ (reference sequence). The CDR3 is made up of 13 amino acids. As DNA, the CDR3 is TGTGCTAGCAGCCCGGGGTACGGGGACGAGCAGTACTTC. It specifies CASSPGYGDEQYF. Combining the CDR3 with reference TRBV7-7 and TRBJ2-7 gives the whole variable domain GAGVSQSPRYKVTKRGQDVTLRCDPISSHATLYWYQQALGQGPEFLTYFNYEAQPDKSGLPSDRFSAERPEGSISTLTIQRTEQRDSAMYRCASSPGYGDEQYFGPGTRLTVT.

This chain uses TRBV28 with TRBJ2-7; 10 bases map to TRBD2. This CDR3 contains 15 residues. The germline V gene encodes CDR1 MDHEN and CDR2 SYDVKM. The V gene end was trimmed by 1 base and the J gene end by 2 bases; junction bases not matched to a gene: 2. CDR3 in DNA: TGTGCCAGCAGTTTATCGCTAGCGGGGGCCTACGAGCAGTACTTC. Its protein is CASSLSLAGAYEQYF.

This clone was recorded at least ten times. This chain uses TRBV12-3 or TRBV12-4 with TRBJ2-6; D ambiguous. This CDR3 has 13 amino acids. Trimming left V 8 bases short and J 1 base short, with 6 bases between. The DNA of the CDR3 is TGTGCCAGCTTGAGATCTGGGGCCAACGTCCTGACTTTC. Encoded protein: CASLRSGANVLTF.

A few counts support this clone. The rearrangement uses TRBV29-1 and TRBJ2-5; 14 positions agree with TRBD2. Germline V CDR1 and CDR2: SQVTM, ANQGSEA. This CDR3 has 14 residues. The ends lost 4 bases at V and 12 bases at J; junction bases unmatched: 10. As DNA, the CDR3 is TGCAGCGTTGCCGGGACTAGCGGGAGTAACCGAGAGTACTTC. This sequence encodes CSVAGTSGSNREYF.

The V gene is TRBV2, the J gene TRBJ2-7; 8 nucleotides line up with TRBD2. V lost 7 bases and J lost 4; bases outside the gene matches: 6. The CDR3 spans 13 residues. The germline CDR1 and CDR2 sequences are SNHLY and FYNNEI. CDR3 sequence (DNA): TGTGCCAGCACCAGCGGGGGAAGGTACGAGCAGTACTTC. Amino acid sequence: CASTSGGRYEQYF.

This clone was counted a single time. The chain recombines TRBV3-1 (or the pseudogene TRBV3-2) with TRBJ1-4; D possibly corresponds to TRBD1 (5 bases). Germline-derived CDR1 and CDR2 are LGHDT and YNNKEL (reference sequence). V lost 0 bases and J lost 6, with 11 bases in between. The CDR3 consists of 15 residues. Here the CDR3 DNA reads TGTGCCAGCAGCCAAGAGGGAGGGGACGATGAAAAACTGTTTTTT. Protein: CASSQEGGDDEKLFF.

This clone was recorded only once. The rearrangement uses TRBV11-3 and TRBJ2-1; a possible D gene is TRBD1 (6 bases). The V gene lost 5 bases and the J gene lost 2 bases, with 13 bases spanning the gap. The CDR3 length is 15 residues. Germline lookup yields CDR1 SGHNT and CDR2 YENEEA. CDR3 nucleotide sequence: TGTGCCAGCAGCCAATTTGGGGGCACCTACAATGAGCAGTTCTTC. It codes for CASSQFGGTYNEQFF.

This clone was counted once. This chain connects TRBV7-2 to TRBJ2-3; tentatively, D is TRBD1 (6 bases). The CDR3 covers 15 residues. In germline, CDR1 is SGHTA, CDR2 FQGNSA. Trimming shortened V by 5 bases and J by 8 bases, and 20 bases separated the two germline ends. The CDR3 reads CASSLPGPRGGTQYF. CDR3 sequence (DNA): TGTGCCAGCAGCCTCCCGGGACCCCGAGGGGGTACGCAGTATTTT.

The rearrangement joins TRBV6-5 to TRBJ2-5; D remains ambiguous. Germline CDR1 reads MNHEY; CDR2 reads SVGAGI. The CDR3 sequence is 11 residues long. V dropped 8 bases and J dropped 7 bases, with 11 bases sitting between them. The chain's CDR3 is CASSPAGTQYF. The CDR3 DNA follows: TGTGCCAGCTCCCCGGCAGGGACCCAGTACTTC.

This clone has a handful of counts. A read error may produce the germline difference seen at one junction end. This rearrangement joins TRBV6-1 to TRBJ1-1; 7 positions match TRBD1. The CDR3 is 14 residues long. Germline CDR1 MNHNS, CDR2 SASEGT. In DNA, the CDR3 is TGTGCCAGCAGAGAAGACAGGGAGAACACTGAAGCTTTCTTT. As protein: CASREDRENTEAFF.

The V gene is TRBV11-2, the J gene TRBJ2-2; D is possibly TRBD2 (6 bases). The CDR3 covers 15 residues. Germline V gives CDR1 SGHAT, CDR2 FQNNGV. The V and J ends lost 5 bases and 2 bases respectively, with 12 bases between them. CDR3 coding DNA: TGTGCCAGCAGCATTAGCGGAGTAAACACCGGGGAGCTGTTTTTT. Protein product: CASSISGVNTGELFF.